This record concerns one T cell receptor beta chain sequence. Its target is not known. Because the library targeted alpha chains, this beta chain is an off-target read whose size means little. Time point reported: sample taken at primary tumor resection. Sequencing of whole RNA from tumor, nontumor lung or frozen PBMC involved no sorting. V was pared by 5 bases and J by 4 bases, with 5 bases of the junction left unmatched. The CDR3 extends over 16 amino acids. CDR1 is SGHRS and CDR2 is YFSETQ in the germline V gene. MiXCR, applied by TCRdb to the 5' RACE reads, yields one record per CDR3 protein. Among roughly 280 distinct CDR3 sequences listed, about a third were seen once. The sample comes from a study of spatial heterogeneity in lung cancer. Study-wide results and caveats: Tracking of tumor mutation counts was seen in expanded intratumoral alpha and beta TCR counts.

The sequence was obtained from a male donor with early-stage non-small cell lung cancer. V gene TRBV5-1 combines with J gene TRBJ2-1; TRBD2 agrees at 14 bases. The sample was lung tumor tissue, taken at surgery. This chain's CDR3 is CASSLTSGRGYNEQFF. The CDR3 region has the DNA TGCGCCAGCAGTTTGACTAGCGGGAGGGGATACAATGAGCAGTTCTTC.